Below, one T cell receptor beta chain is given with its context. Antigen specificity is unknown. The sample comes from a study of cytomegalovirus exposure and HLA in healthy donors. General study results and limits: From TCR beta sequences, most subjects' HLA-A and HLA-B alleles were reportedly predicted accurately. A missense DCLRE1C variant was associated with V- and J-gene trimming of TCR beta chains in a later analysis, and an independent cohort replicated the association. Rare TCR sequences predominated, though certain public TCRs were found in many donors.

The CDR3 is 16 amino acids. With 3 bases removed from V and 1 base from J, the gap between germline ends came to 12 bases. Looked up from germline, CDR1 is KGHSH and CDR2 is LQKENI. Use of 60 Vbeta and 13 Jbeta primers characterized the PCR. Repertoires were generated with immunoSEQ multiplex PCR, while TCRdb's copy carries only in-frame clones and drops some. The table includes approximately 220,000 clones, 65% to 85% detected once. The sequenced sample was PBMCs. This clonotype was obtained from a boy younger than 10 in good health and CMV-seronegative. The chain is built from TRBV18 and TRBJ1-4, with D perhaps TRBD1 (6 bases). The DNA of the CDR3 is TGTGCCAGCTCACCTCGACAGGAAAGAACTAATGAAAAACTGTTTTTT. It translates to CASSPRQERTNEKLFF.